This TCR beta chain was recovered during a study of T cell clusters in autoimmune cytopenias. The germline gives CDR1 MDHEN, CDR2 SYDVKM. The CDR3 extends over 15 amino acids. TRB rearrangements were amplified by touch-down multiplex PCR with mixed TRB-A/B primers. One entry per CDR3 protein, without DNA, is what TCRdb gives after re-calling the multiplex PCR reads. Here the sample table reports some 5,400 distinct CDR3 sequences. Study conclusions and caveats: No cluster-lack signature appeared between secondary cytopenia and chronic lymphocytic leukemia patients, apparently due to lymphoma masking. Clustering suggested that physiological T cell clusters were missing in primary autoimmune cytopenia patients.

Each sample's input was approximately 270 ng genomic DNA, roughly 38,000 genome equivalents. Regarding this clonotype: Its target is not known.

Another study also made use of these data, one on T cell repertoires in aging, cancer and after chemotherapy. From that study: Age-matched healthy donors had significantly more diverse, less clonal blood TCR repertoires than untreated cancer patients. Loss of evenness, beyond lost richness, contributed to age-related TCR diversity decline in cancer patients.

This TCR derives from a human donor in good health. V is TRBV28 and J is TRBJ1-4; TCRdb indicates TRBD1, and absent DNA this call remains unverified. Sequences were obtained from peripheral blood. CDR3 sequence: CASSKQGQGWEKLFF.